Below, 27 T cell receptor beta chains from the same sample are listed, as sequenced in a study of blood T cell repertoires in COVID-19. The table came from immunoSEQ multiplex PCR; TCRdb's copy has only in-frame clones and leaves some out. The sample consists of fewer than 100,000 clones, 75% to 85% of them appearing once. Material for sequencing was peripheral blood. The receptors originated from a woman between 65 and 79 years old with acute or convalescent COVID-19.

This clone has just one count. The chain recombines TRBV4-2 with TRBJ2-2, with TRBD1 as a possible D gene (6 bases). The CDR3 consists of 16 residues. V gave up 2 bases and J gave up 4 bases, with 14 bases separating them. CDR1 and CDR2 (germline): LGHNA, YNFKEQ. DNA of the CDR3: TGTGCCAGCAGCCAACAACAGGGTCAATTCACCGGGGAGCTGTTTTTT. Protein product: CASSQQQGQFTGELFF.

This chain joins TRBV9 and TRBJ2-1; 7 nucleotides match TRBD1. Germline-derived CDR1 and CDR2 are SGDLS and YYNGEE. Unmatched junction bases numbered 13, after V lost 4 bases and J lost 6 bases. This CDR3 comprises 16 residues. The CDR3 coding sequence is TGTGCCAGCAGCTCCTCCACCCGGGACAGCTCCAATGAGCAGTTCTTC. Its protein product is CASSSSTRDSSNEQFF.

This chain links TRBV9 with TRBJ2-1, with 8 nucleotides matching TRBD2. CDR1 is SGDLS, CDR2 YYNGEE, per germline. The CDR3 is 14 residues long. The V gene end was trimmed by 0 bases and the J gene end by 9 bases; junction bases not matched to a gene: 5. The CDR3 sequence: CASSVDLRGGEQFF. CDR3 coding DNA: TGTGCCAGCAGCGTAGACCTACGGGGGGGTGAGCAGTTCTTC.

This sequence joins TRBV5-1 and TRBJ1-1; D is perhaps TRBD1 (6 bases). Looked up from germline, CDR1 is SGHRS and CDR2 is YFSETQ. The CDR3 extends over 15 amino acids. Between the trimmed V and J ends, which lost 2 bases and 4 bases, there was a span of 15 bases. CDR3 nucleotides: TGCGCCAGCAGCTTAAGTGGGGGCGCTTCCACTGAAGCTTTCTTT. This encodes CASSLSGGASTEAFF.

J is TRBJ2-7 and V is TRBV6-5; maybe TRBD1 (5 bases). Trimming cost V 8 bases and J 1 base, with 15 bases left between them. From germline, CDR1 is MNHEY and CDR2 SVGAGI. The CDR3 contains 14 residues. The CDR3 loop reads CASGFRGSSYEQYF. The CDR3 nucleotides are TGTGCCAGCGGGTTTAGGGGTTCTTCCTACGAGCAGTACTTC.

The rearrangement uses TRBV19 and TRBJ2-7, with D maybe TRBD1 (5 bases). CDR1 is LNHDA, CDR2 SQIVND, per germline (reference sequence). This CDR3 region has 13 residues. Trimming pared 3 bases from V and 6 bases from J, leaving 12 bases between. In nucleotides, the CDR3 is TGTGCCAGTAGTATCTCCAGGGCTGGCGAGCAGTACTTC. Translation gives CASSISRAGEQYF. Full variable domain (remainder filled in from reference TRBV19 and TRBJ2-7): DGGITQSPKYLFRKEGQNVTLSCEQNLNHDAMYWYRQDPGQGLRLIYYSQIVNDFQKGDIAEGYSVSREKKESFPLTVTSAQKNPTAFYLCASSISRAGEQYFGPGTRLTVT.

The chain uses TRBV7-2 and TRBJ2-5; possible D gene TRBD2, 6 bases. The germline V and J ends were trimmed by 1 base and 5 bases, with 8 bases remaining between them. Germline CDR1 reads SGHTA; CDR2 reads FQGNSA. The CDR3 runs 13 residues. As DNA, the CDR3 is TGTGCCAGCAGCTTAGGGACTATTGAGACCCAGTACTTC. Its protein is CASSLGTIETQYF. Complete variable domain (other parts from reference TRBV7-2 and TRBJ2-5): GAGVSQSPSNKVTEKGKDVELRCDPISGHTALYWYRQSLGQGLEFLIYFQGNSAPDKSGLPSDRFSAERTGGSVSTLTIQRTQQEDSAVYLCASSLGTIETQYFGPGTRLLVL.

This clone occurred a few times. The genes are TRBV20-1 and TRBJ2-1, with D perhaps TRBD2 (5 bases). This CDR3 contains 11 residues. Germline V gene data show CDR1 as DFQATT and CDR2 as SNEGSKA (reference sequence). V was trimmed by 6 bases and J by 10 bases, leaving 13 bases between them. CDR3 sequence (DNA): TGCAGTGCAACTCAGCCGGGAGAGCAGTTCTTC. Translation gives CSATQPGEQFF.

V gene TRBV5-1 combines with J gene TRBJ1-1, with TRBD1 identical over 7 bases. V trimming: 4 bases; J trimming: 6 bases; junction bases outside the gene matches: 6. The CDR3 sequence is 13 residues long. Per germline, CDR1 SGHRS and CDR2 YFSETQ. The CDR3 region is CASSKTGSPEAFF. Written as DNA, the CDR3 is TGCGCCAGCAGCAAGACAGGGAGTCCTGAAGCTTTCTTT.

The genes are TRBV7-2 and TRBJ2-2; tentative D call: TRBD2 (6 bases). The CDR3 runs 18 residues. Trimming left V 5 bases short and J 0 bases short, with 19 bases between. CDR1 is SGHTA, CDR2 FQGNSA, per germline. The CDR3 reads CASSPRTAGLSNTGELFF. CDR3 bases: TGTGCCAGCAGCCCTAGGACGGCGGGGCTGTCGAACACCGGGGAGCTGTTTTTT.

The genes are TRBV6-2 or TRBV6-3 and TRBJ1-5, with TRBD1 matching 7 bases. V gave up 5 bases and J gave up 3 bases; unmatched junction bases: 10. CDR1 is MNHEY and CDR2 is SVGEGT in the germline V gene. The length of the CDR3 is 16 residues. The CDR3, as DNA: TGTGCCAGCAGTACCCGGGGACAGACCCACAATCAGCCCCAGCATTTT. This sequence encodes CASSTRGQTHNQPQHF.

This clone was counted a few times. The J gene is TRBJ1-4, the V gene TRBV6-6, with TRBD1 identical over 7 bases. Per germline, CDR1 MNHNY and CDR2 SVGAGI (reference sequence). Trimming took 6 bases from V and 3 from J; bases not matched to a gene: 4. The length of the CDR3 is 14 residues. CDR3 coding DNA: TGTGCCAGCAGGCGACAGGGCTCTAATGAAAAACTGTTTTTT. It yields the protein CASRRQGSNEKLFF.

V is TRBV7-6 and J is TRBJ1-6; D unresolved. CDR3 length: 15 residues. Trimming stripped 1 base from V and 10 bases from J, with 14 bases between. Germline V gene sequence: CDR1 SGHVS, CDR2 FNYEAQ. CDR3 region: CASSLGPESSSPLHF. For the CDR3, the DNA is TGTGCCAGCAGCTTAGGACCGGAATCTAGCTCACCCCTCCACTTT. Based on the CDR3 plus reference TRBV7-6 and TRBJ1-6, the full variable domain is GAGVSQSPRYKVTKRGQDVALRCDPISGHVSLYWYRQALGQGPEFLTYFNYEAQQDKSGLPNDRFSAERPEGSISTLTIQRTEQRDSAMYRCASSLGPESSSPLHFGNGTRLTVT.

This chain joins TRBV10-1 and TRBJ2-7; perhaps TRBD1 as D (6 bases). The CDR3 is 14 amino acids. V was clipped by 7 bases and J by 3 bases, with 16 bases between them. Looked up from germline, CDR1 is WNHNN and CDR2 is SYGVQD (reference sequence). The CDR3 loop reads CASTHREGYYEQYF. The CDR3 DNA reads TGCGCCAGCACCCACAGGGAAGGGTACTACGAGCAGTACTTC.

The chain uses TRBV10-3 and TRBJ1-2, with 7 bases fitting TRBD1. V lost 2 bases to trimming and J lost 7 bases; unmatched junction nucleotides: 1. This CDR3 comprises 12 residues. The germline V gene encodes CDR1 ENHRY and CDR2 SYGVKD. Written as DNA, the CDR3 is TGTGCCATCAGTGAGAACAGGGGTGGCTACACCTTC. Amino acids: CAISENRGGYTF.

The chain carries TRBV12-3 or TRBV12-4 and TRBJ2-7, with D possibly TRBD1 on 6 matching bases. This CDR3 spans 13 amino acids. Between the trimmed V and J ends, which lost 6 bases and 7 bases, there was a span of 16 bases. This CDR3 is CASREEQGSEQYF. The CDR3 region has the DNA TGTGCCAGCAGGGAGGAACAGGGTTCGGAGCAGTACTTC.

This chain uses TRBV27 with TRBJ2-5; D is unresolved. Per the germline V gene, CDR1 is MNHEY and CDR2 is SMNVEV (reference sequence). The length of the CDR3 is 12 residues. Trimming pared 4 bases from V and 4 bases from J, leaving 7 bases between. The CDR3: CASSSLGETQYF. The CDR3 nucleotides are TGTGCCAGCAGTTCCCTCGGAGAGACCCAGTACTTC.

This clone is a singleton in its sample. V usage is TRBV19 and J usage is TRBJ2-3; 8 bases map to TRBD2. Per the germline V gene, CDR1 is LNHDA and CDR2 is SQIVND (reference sequence). The CDR3 runs to 15 residues. The V gene end was trimmed by 3 bases and the J gene end by 14 bases; junction bases not matched to a gene: 16. In DNA, the CDR3 is TGTGCCAGTAGTATCACTAGCGGATCCCGCCGAGTCGTGTATTTT. This sequence encodes CASSITSGSRRVVYF.

This rearrangement joins TRBV25-1 to TRBJ2-7, with 8 bases fitting TRBD2. Trimming at V came to 1 base and at J to 3 bases, leaving 2 bases not matched to a gene. Germline V CDR1 and CDR2: MGHDK, SYGVNS. The CDR3 sequence is 14 residues long. The DNA for the CDR3 is TGTGCCAGCAGTGAATCGGGGGGGGACTACGAGCAGTACTTC. Protein: CASSESGGDYEQYF.

This chain joins TRBV20-1 and TRBJ2-7, with D perhaps matching TRBD2 (6 bases). V was pared by 3 bases and J by 0 bases, with 9 bases between. The germline CDR1 and CDR2 sequences are DFQATT and SNEGSKA (reference sequence). This CDR3 spans 13 amino acids. In DNA form, the CDR3 reads TGCAGTGCTAGTTTCGGGAGCTCCTACGAGCAGTACTTC. This sequence encodes CSASFGSSYEQYF.

The chain couples TRBV2 to TRBJ2-7, with 8 bases identical to TRBD2. Germline CDR1 and CDR2: SNHLY and FYNNEI. There are 16 residues in the CDR3. Germline trimming cut 7 bases from V and 3 bases from J; bases unmatched to any gene: 14. CDR3 bases: TGTGCCAGCATCCCGCCATGGGGTCGGGGGGGCTACGAGCAGTACTTC. Its translation: CASIPPWGRGGYEQYF. Together with reference TRBV2 and TRBJ2-7, the CDR3 gives the full variable domain: EPEVTQTPSHQVTQMGQEVILRCVPISNHLYFYWYRQILGQKVEFLVSFYNNEISEKSEIFDDQFSVERPDGSNFTLKIRSTKLEDSAMYFCASIPPWGRGGYEQYFGPGTRLTVT.

J is TRBJ2-1 and V is TRBV19, with 12 bases that match TRBD2. The CDR3 runs to 19 residues. In germline, CDR1 is LNHDA, CDR2 SQIVND (reference sequence). Germline trimming cut 3 bases from V and 0 bases from J; bases unmatched to any gene: 9. The DNA for the CDR3 is TGTGCCAGTAGTATTTTTGGACTAGCGGGAAGGAGCTCCTACAATGAGCAGTTCTTC. This codes for CASSIFGLAGRSSYNEQFF.

This clone was seen a few times. The CDR3 loop reads CASSPRTGRGYTF. CDR3 DNA sequence: TGTGCCAGCAGCCCGCGGACAGGGCGCGGCTACACCTTC. The genes are TRBV3-1 (or the pseudogene TRBV3-2) and TRBJ1-2, with 8 bases lining up with TRBD1. From germline, CDR1 is LGHDT and CDR2 YNNKEL (reference sequence). V shed 4 bases, J shed 8 bases, and the junction held 6 bases outside the gene matches. This CDR3 is 13 amino acids long.

V usage is TRBV13 and J usage is TRBJ1-1; D may be TRBD1 (6 bases). This CDR3 has 14 residues. V was trimmed by 5 bases and J by 0 bases, leaving 10 bases between them. The germline V gene encodes CDR1 PRHDT and CDR2 FYEKMQ (reference sequence). This CDR3 reads CASSQQGMNTEAFF. The CDR3 DNA reads as TGTGCCAGCAGCCAACAGGGAATGAACACTGAAGCTTTCTTT.

J is TRBJ2-1 and V is TRBV7-2, with D perhaps matching TRBD1 (7 bases). Germline V gives CDR1 SGHTA, CDR2 FQGNSA. This CDR3 spans 18 amino acids. V was pared by 1 base and J by 2 bases, with 18 bases between. CDR3 amino acids: CASSLGRDAGTAYNEQFF. In DNA, the CDR3 is TGTGCCAGCAGCTTAGGGAGGGACGCCGGGACAGCCTACAATGAGCAGTTCTTC.

The chain has TRBV5-1 and TRBJ2-2, with TRBD2 matching over 11 bases. The trim removed 4 bases at V and 5 bases at J, leaving 4 bases unmatched. CDR1 is SGHRS, CDR2 YFSETQ, per germline. This CDR3 spans 15 amino acids. The CDR3 protein is CASSTTSGGTGELFF. In DNA, the CDR3 is TGCGCCAGCAGCACCACTAGCGGGGGAACCGGGGAGCTGTTTTTT.

In this sample, this clone turned up a few times. J is TRBJ2-1 and V is TRBV3-1 (or the pseudogene TRBV3-2); TRBD1 might be the D (6 bases). Looked up from germline, CDR1 is LGHDT and CDR2 is YNNKEL (reference sequence). CDR3 size: 14 residues. Trimming left V 8 bases short and J 2 bases short, with 13 bases between. CDR3 nucleotides: TGTGCCAGCCCCAGGGGCAGAGCCTACAATGAGCAGTTCTTC. Translating gives CASPRGRAYNEQFF.